The clone carrying this T cell receptor beta chain came up once. Its antigen is not identified. This sample was included in a study of cytomegalovirus exposure and HLA in healthy donors. Libraries were prepared by immunoSEQ multiplex PCR; TCRdb keeps only in-frame clonotypes and omits some of them. The repertoire holds tens of thousands of clones, with around 89% as singletons. The CDR3 extends over 11 amino acids. With 10 bases removed from V and 3 bases from J, the gap between germline ends came to 9 bases. Germline CDR1 and CDR2: LNHDA and SQIVND (reference sequence). Study findings and constraints: Cytomegalovirus status was reportedly diagnosed by the classifier with high sensitivity and specificity. Subsequent analysis of the 120 or so validation repertoires found a tendency for first-cohort TCR clusters to co-occur. Cytomegalovirus association was listed for 164 TCR beta chains. Among TCR sequences, most were rare, though some public TCRs appeared in many donors.

Material for sequencing was PBMCs. This receptor was identified in a woman between 18 and 30 years old in good health and CMV-seronegative. V gene TRBV19 combines with J gene TRBJ2-5, with D possibly matching TRBD2 (6 bases). The CDR3 here is CATSGEETQYF. For the CDR3, the DNA is TGTGCCACTTCGGGAGAAGAGACCCAGTACTTC.